This T cell receptor (beta chain) was sequenced during a study of neoadjuvant anti-PD-1 for oral cavity cancer (dated by TCRdb to about 2021). For the study in its entirety: Before curative-intent surgical resection, most patients were given three to four biweekly doses of nivolumab at 3 mg/kg. The parent correlative cohort included approximately 13 patients, with an approximately 32% response rate. For patients who did not progress, a fourth nivolumab dose was given around day 43, followed by definitive surgical resection on days 50-56. Under RECIST 1.1, a patient counted as a responder if showing complete response, partial response or stable disease, and as a non-responder if showing progression.

Worth noting for this clone: Its antigen target is currently unknown. Nothing much larger sits one base from this clone, and base qualities are not available.

In the paper's terms, the time point label means: before neoadjuvant nivolumab. Patients were newly diagnosed with stage II-IVA oral cavity squamous cell carcinoma and had received no prior systemic or radiation treatment. The cohort was made up of patients with locally advanced, HPV-negative oral cavity squamous cell carcinoma. The samples were obtained from a longitudinal correlative study of a single-arm phase II trial testing neoadjuvant nivolumab in oral cavity squamous cell carcinoma. Subject-matched pre- and post-treatment PBMCs and tumors from three responders and three non-responders were subjected to genomic DNA-based TCRbeta sequencing. Genomic DNA was isolated from tumor tissue using the Maxwell RSC DNA from Tissue kit. Study-wide conclusions, independent of this receptor: Higher pretreatment blood Treg/Th17 ratios correlated with both higher pretreatment blood TCRbeta clonality and lower post-treatment tumor TCRbeta clonality. The TCR analyses had only three patients in each response group, and the authors called for validation in larger cohorts. Greater tumor shrinkage correlated with larger post-treatment sizes of preexisting intratumoral clones, which suggests that expansion of preexisting clones contributed to response.

The CDR3 holds 15 amino acids from the cysteine to the phenylalanine. Only the CDR3 portion is preserved as DNA: 45 bases, with reading frame beginning at the first base. The germline V and J ends show losses of 2 bases and 3 bases respectively, and no gene match explains 6 bases of the junction. According to the germline V gene (reference sequence), CDR1 reads GTSNPN and CDR2 reads SVGIG. Tumor libraries used mostly roughly 4.6 ug of input genomic DNA for survey sequencing, with two replicates per sample. The immunoSEQ hsTCRbeta kit was used to prepare TCRbeta libraries according to the manufacturer's instructions. An Illumina NovaSeq 6000 S4 flow cell was used to sequence the final libraries, which had first been combined to 3 nM. Regarding the original processing steps: Raw data preprocessing and quality control were performed with the immunoSEQ Analyzer. The analysis was limited to productive rearrangements, and each clonotype was defined by a unique CDR3 amino acid sequence. Repertoire clonality was estimated as the Gini-Simpson index, computed with the R package tcR. Student's t test was used to compare Gini indices, and Pearson correlation was used to assess associations with tumor size change. Not all clones reach the TCRdb copy of this immuneACCESS table, which keeps in-frame sequences only. Checked studies attribute under half of the gap to unresolved V genes and leave the rest unexplained. The DNA was the basis for D and trimming; V, J and clone size are from that table. The sample yields some 13,000 clones; about 60% were counted once. Around 7% of the sample is taken by the ten largest.

This chain is built from TRBV30 and TRBJ2-5; TRBD2 fits 10 bases in the junction. The origin of this receptor is a person aged 40 to 85 with oral cavity squamous cell carcinoma. The donor label of this sample is uncertain. Sequenced material: tumor tissue, taken before nivolumab (anti-PD-1) treatment. The CDR3 here reads CAWSSRTSGKETQYF. The nucleotide sequence reads as follows: TGTGCCTGGAGTTCGCGGACTAGCGGAAAAGAGACCCAGTACTTC.